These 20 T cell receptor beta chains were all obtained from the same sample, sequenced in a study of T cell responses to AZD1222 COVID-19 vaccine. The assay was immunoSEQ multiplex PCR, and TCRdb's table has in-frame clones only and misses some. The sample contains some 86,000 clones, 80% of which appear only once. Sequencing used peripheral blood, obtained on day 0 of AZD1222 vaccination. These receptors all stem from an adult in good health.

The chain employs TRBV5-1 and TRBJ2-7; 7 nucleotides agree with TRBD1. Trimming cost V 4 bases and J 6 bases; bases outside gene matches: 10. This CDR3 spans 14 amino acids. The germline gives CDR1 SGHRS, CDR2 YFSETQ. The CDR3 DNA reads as TGCGCCAGCAGCCCACTGACAGGGATGGGCGAGCAGTACTTC. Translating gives CASSPLTGMGEQYF. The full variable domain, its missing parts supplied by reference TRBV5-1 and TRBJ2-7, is KAGVTQTPRYLIKTRGQQVTLSCSPISGHRSVSWYQQTPGQGLQFLFEYFSETQRNKGNFPGRFSGRQFSNSRSEMNVSTLELGDSALYLCASSPLTGMGEQYFGPGTRLTVT.

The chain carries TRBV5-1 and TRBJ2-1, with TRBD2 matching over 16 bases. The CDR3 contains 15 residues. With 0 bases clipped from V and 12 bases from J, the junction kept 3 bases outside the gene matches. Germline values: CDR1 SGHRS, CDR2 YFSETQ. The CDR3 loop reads CASSLDGTSGRGQFF. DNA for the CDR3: TGCGCCAGCAGCTTGGACGGGACTAGCGGGAGGGGGCAGTTCTTC.

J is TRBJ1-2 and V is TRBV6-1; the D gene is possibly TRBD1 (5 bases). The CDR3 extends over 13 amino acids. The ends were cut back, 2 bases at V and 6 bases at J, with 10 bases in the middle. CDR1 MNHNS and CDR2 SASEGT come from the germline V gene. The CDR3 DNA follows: TGTGCCAGCAGTGAACGGGGCAGGGATGGCTACACCTTC. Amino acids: CASSERGRDGYTF.

CDR3 amino acids: CASNGGGPTDTQYF. CDR3 nucleotide sequence: TGTGCCAGCAACGGGGGAGGGCCCACAGATACGCAGTATTTT. The chain is built from TRBV2 and TRBJ2-3; 7 bases map to TRBD2. Germline lookup yields CDR1 SNHLY and CDR2 FYNNEI. The length of the CDR3 is 14 residues. After removal of 7 bases from V and 2 bases from J, the junction contained 6 bases not matched to a gene. Full variable domain (outside the CDR3, taken from reference TRBV2 and TRBJ2-3): EPEVTQTPSHQVTQMGQEVILRCVPISNHLYFYWYRQILGQKVEFLVSFYNNEISEKSEIFDDQFSVERPDGSNFTLKIRSTKLEDSAMYFCASNGGGPTDTQYFGPGTRLTVL.

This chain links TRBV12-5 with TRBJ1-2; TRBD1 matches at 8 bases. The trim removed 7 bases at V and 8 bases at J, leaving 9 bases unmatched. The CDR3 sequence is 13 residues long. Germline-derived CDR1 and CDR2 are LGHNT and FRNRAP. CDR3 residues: CASEITGGSGYTF. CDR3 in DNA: TGTGCTAGTGAGATCACAGGGGGAAGCGGCTACACCTTC.

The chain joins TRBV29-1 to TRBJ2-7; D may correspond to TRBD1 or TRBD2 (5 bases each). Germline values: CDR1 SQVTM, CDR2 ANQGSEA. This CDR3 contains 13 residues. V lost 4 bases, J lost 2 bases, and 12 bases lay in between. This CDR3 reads CSVGDPGPYEQYF. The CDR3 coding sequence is TGCAGCGTTGGCGATCCGGGGCCCTACGAGCAGTACTTC.

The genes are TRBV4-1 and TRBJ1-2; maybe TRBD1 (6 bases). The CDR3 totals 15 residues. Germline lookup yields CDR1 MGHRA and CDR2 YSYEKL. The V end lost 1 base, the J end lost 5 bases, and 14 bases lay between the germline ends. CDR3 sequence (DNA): TGCGCCAGCAGCCAAGGCCAGGGGCTAGGGTATGGCTACACCTTC. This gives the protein CASSQGQGLGYGYTF.

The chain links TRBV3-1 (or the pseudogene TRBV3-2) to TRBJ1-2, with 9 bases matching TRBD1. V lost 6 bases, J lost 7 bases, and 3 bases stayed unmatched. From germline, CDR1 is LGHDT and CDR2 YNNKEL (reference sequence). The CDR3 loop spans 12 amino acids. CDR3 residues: CASRLDRGGYTF. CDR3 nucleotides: TGTGCCAGCAGGCTGGACAGGGGTGGCTACACCTTC.

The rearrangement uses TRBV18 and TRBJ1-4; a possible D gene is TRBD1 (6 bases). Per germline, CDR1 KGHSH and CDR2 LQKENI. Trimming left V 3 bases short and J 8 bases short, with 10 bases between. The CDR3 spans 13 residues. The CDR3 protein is CASSPDRNEKLFF. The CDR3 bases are TGTGCCAGCTCACCCGACAGGAACGAAAAACTGTTTTTT.

The CDR3, as DNA: TGTGCCAGCAGCTTAAAGCTTAGCTCCTACAATGAGCAGTTCTTC. It is translated as CASSLKLSSYNEQFF. The genes are TRBV11-1 and TRBJ2-1; D is ambiguous. From germline, CDR1 is SGHAT and CDR2 FQDESV (reference sequence). The CDR3 covers 15 residues. The V end lost 2 bases, the J end lost 0 bases, and 8 bases lay between the germline ends.

This CDR3 is CASSYRAGGNTIYF. Written as DNA, the CDR3 is TGTGCCAGCAGTTATAGGGCGGGTGGAAACACCATATATTTT. V is TRBV6-5 and J is TRBJ1-3; D unclear. The CDR3 has 14 residues. Trimming left V 3 bases short and J 3 bases short, with 9 bases between. The germline gives CDR1 MNHEY, CDR2 SVGAGI.

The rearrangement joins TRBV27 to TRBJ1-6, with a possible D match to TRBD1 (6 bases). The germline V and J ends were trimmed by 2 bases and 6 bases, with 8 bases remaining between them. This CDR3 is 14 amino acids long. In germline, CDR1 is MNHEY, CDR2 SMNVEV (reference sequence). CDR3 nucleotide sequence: TGTGCCAGCAGTTTAGGGGGCCCTAATTCACCCCTCCACTTT. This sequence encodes CASSLGGPNSPLHF.

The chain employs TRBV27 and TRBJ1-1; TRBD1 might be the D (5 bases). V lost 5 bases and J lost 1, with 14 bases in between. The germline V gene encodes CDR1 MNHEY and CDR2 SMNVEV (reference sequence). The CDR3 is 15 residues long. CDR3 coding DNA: TGTGCCAGCAGTGGGGGACCCAGTAGGAACACTGAAGCTTTCTTT. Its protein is CASSGGPSRNTEAFF.

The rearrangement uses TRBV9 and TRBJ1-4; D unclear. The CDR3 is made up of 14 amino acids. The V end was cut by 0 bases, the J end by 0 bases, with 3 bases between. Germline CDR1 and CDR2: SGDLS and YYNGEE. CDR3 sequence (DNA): TGTGCCAGCAGCGTAGAAGCAACTAATGAAAAACTGTTTTTT. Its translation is CASSVEATNEKLFF.

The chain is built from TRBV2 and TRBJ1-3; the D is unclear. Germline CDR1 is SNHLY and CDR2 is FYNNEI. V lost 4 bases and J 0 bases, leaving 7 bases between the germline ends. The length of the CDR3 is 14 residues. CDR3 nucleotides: TGTGCCAGCAGTGCGGGTGCCTCTGGAAACACCATATATTTT. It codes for CASSAGASGNTIYF. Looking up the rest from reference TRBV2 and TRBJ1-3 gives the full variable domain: EPEVTQTPSHQVTQMGQEVILRCVPISNHLYFYWYRQILGQKVEFLVSFYNNEISEKSEIFDDQFSVERPDGSNFTLKIRSTKLEDSAMYFCASSAGASGNTIYFGEGSWLTVV.

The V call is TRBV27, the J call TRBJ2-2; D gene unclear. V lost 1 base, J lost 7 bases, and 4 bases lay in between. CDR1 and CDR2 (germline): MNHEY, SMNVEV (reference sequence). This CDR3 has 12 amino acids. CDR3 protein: CASSLLFGELFF. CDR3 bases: TGTGCCAGCAGTTTATTGTTCGGGGAGCTGTTTTTT.

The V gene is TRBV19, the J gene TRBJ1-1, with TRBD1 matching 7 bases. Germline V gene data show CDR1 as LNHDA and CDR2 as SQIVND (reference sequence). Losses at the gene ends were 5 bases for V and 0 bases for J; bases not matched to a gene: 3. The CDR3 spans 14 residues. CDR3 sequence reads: CASSLDRLNTEAFF. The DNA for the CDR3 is TGTGCCAGTAGTTTGGACAGGTTGAACACTGAAGCTTTCTTT. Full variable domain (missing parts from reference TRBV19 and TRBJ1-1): DGGITQSPKYLFRKEGQNVTLSCEQNLNHDAMYWYRQDPGQGLRLIYYSQIVNDFQKGDIAEGYSVSREKKESFPLTVTSAQKNPTAFYLCASSLDRLNTEAFFGQGTRLTVV.

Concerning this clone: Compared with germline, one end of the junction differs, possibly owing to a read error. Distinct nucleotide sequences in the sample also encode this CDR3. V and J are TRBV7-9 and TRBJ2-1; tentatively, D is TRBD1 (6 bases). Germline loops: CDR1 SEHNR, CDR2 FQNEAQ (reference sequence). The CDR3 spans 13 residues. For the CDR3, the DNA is TGTGCCAGCAGCCTAGCAGGGGCCAATGAGCAGTTCTTC. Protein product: CASSLAGANEQFF.

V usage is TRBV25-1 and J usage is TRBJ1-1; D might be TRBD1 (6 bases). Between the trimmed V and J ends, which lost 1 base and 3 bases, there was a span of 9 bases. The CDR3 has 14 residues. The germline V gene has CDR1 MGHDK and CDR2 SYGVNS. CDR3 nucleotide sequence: TGTGCCAGCAGTGAATCCGGACAGCACACTGAAGCTTTCTTT. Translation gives CASSESGQHTEAFF.

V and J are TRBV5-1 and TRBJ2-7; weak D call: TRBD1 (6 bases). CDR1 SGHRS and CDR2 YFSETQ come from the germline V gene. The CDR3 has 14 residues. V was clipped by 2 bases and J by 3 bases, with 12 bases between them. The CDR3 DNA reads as TGCGCCAGCAGCTTCCGGGACACCTTCTACGAGCAGTACTTC. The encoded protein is CASSFRDTFYEQYF. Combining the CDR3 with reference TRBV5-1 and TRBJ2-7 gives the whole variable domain KAGVTQTPRYLIKTRGQQVTLSCSPISGHRSVSWYQQTPGQGLQFLFEYFSETQRNKGNFPGRFSGRQFSNSRSEMNVSTLELGDSALYLCASSFRDTFYEQYFGPGTRLTVT.